This T cell receptor beta chain originates from a study of shared clonotypes between healthy human individuals. Study background: Each donor's CD4 naive and CD4 memory cells filled three plates apiece, CD8 naive two, and CD8 memory one.

Germline V CDR1 and CDR2: KGHSH, LQKENI. This CDR3 spans 14 amino acids. V lost 4 bases and J 5 bases, leaving 12 bases between the germline ends. The assay was carried out at the deep level. TCRdb's table, derived via immunoSEQ multiplex PCR, lists solely in-frame clones and lacks some. The data hold some 2.1 million clones, with 85% to 95% observed a single time. A CD45RA-negative memory subset and a CD45RA+ naive subset were separated from the CD4+ cells. This TCR was sampled from a man in his late teens or twenties in good health. Source material: naive CD4+ T cells sorted from blood. Subset denoted: CD45RA+ positively selected. The rearrangement links TRBV18 to TRBJ2-1, with D possibly matching TRBD2 (6 bases). The CDR3 DNA reads as TGTGCCAGCTCACTGCTTACGGGGGACAATGAGCAGTTCTTC. It specifies CASSLLTGDNEQFF.